This T cell receptor (beta chain) came from a study of cytomegalovirus exposure and HLA in healthy donors. Turning to the study itself: An early data release held some 85 million unique TCRs from HLA-typed donors.

Study-wide results and caveats: Presence/absence analyses assumed roughly uniform sequencing depth across donors. In a later analysis, a missense DCLRE1C variant was linked to TCR beta V- and J-gene trimming. In a later analysis, an Asian-associated ancestry cluster reportedly showed fewer N-insertions than the approximately 700-donor mean.

The CDR3 has 18 residues. CDR1 MRHNA and CDR2 SNTAGT come from the germline V gene. Trimming took 6 bases from V and 0 from J; bases not matched to a gene: 11. Concerning this clone itself: Its target is unknown.

The primer mix had 60 Vbeta and 13 Jbeta primers. Generated by immunoSEQ multiplex PCR, the TCRdb table keeps only in-frame clones and is missing some. This table has some 110,000 clones, approximately 82% appearing once. The clonotype was recovered from a man aged 40-49 years in good health and CMV-seronegative. The sequencing sample was made of PBMCs. This chain connects TRBV6-4 to TRBJ2-3, with 11 bases matching TRBD1. CDR3 region: CASRFRTGGSNSTDTQYF. DNA for the CDR3: TGTGCCAGCAGGTTCCGGACAGGGGGCTCGAATAGCACAGATACGCAGTATTTT.